This TCR beta chain was captured by sequencing in a study of neurological immune-mediated disorders. This clonotype appeared many times. Its target is not known. 5'RACE generated cDNA with 10-nucleotide random UMIs. TCRdb processed the 5' RACE reads anew with MiXCR; each CDR3 protein has one entry. The table includes about 42,000 distinct CDR3 sequences, 20% to 25% detected once. This CDR3 spans 13 amino acids. The V end was cut by 4 bases, the J end by 7 bases, with 14 bases between. Germline CDR1 SGHRS, CDR2 YFSETQ. Whole-study findings and limits: In HTLV-1-associated myelopathy, TCR clonal expansion was greatest, whereas multiple sclerosis had the least, falling below healthy controls. The expanded clones of different subjects shared no CDR3 amino acid sequences (suggesting private repertoires in all groups).

Specified time point: technical triplicate 3. From 2 million PBMCs stored at -80 C, the unsorted libraries were generated. The sample taken for sequencing was PBMCs. The gene calls are TRBV5-1 and TRBJ2-5, with D tentatively TRBD2 (5 bases). This TCR derives from a man between 60 and 70 years old with HTLV-1-associated myelopathy (HAM/TSP). Written as DNA, the CDR3 is TGCGCCAGCAGCCTCGCCGGTGAGGGGACCCAGTACTTC. Translating gives CASSLAGEGTQYF.